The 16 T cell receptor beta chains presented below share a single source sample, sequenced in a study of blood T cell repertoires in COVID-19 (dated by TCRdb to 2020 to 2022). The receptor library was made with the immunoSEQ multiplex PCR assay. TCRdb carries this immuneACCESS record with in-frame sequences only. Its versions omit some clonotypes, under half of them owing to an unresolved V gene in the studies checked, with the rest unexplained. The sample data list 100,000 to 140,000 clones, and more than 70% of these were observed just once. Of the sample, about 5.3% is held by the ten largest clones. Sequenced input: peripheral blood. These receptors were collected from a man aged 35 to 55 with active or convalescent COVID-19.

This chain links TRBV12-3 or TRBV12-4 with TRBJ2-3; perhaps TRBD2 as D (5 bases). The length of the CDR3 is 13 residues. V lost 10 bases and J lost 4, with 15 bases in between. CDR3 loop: CATGIPRSDTQYF. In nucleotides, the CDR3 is TGTGCCACCGGGATCCCTAGGTCAGATACGCAGTATTTT.

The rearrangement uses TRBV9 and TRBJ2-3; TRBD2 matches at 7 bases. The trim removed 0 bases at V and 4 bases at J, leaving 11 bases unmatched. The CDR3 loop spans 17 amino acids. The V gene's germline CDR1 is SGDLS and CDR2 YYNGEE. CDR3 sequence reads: CASSVAGGPPVADTQYF. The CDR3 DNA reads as TGTGCCAGCAGCGTAGCGGGAGGACCCCCGGTGGCAGATACGCAGTATTTT.

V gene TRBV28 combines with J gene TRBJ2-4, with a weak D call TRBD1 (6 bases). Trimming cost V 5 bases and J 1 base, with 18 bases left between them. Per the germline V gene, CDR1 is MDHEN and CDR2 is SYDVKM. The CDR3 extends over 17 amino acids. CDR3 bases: TGTGCCAGCAGTCTACAGACAGGCGCCCCCGCCAAAAACATTCAGTACTTC. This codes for CASSLQTGAPAKNIQYF.

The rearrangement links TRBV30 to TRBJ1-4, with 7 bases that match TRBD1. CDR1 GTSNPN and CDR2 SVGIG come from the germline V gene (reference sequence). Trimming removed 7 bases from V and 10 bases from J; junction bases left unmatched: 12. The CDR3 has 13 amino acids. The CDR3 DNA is TGTGCCTCCACAGGGGACAGTCGGGGAAAACTGTTTTTT. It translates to CASTGDSRGKLFF.

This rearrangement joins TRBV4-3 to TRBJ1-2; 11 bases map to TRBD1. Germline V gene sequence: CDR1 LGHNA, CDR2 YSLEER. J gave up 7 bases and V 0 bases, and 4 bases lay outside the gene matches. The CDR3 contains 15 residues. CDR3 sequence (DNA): TGCGCCAGCAGCCAAGAAGGACAGGGGGCTGGTGGCTACACCTTC. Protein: CASSQEGQGAGGYTF.

Here the CDR3 DNA reads TGTGCCAGTAGGAACACGTTCATGAACACTGAAGCTTTCTTT. Translated, it gives CASRNTFMNTEAFF. V is TRBV19 and J is TRBJ1-1; D is unclear. The CDR3 spans 14 residues. V was cut by 6 bases and J by 0 bases, with 11 bases left in between. Germline V gene sequence: CDR1 LNHDA, CDR2 SQIVND (reference sequence).

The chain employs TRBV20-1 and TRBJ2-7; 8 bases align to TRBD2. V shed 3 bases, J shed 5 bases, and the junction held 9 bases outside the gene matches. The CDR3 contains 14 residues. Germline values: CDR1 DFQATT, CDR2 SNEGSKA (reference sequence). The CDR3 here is CSASSAGGFNEQYF. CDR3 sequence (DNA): TGCAGTGCTAGTTCGGCGGGAGGTTTCAACGAGCAGTACTTC.

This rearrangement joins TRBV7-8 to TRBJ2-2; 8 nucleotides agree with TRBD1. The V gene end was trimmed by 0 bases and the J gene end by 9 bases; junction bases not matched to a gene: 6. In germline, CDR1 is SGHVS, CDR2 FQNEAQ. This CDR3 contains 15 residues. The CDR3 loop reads CASSLARTGSRELFF. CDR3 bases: TGTGCCAGCAGCTTAGCCCGGACAGGGTCCCGGGAGCTGTTTTTT.

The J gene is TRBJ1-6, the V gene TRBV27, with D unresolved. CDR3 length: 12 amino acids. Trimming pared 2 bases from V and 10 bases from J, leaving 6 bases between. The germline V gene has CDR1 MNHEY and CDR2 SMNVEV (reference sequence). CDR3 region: CASSLRESPLHF. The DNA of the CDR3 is TGTGCCAGCAGTTTAAGGGAGTCACCCCTCCACTTT.

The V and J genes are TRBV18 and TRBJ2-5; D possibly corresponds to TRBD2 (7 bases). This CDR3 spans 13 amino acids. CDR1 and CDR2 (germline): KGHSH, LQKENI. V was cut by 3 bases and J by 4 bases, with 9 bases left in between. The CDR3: CASSPRGGETQYF. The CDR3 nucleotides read TGTGCCAGCTCACCGAGGGGGGGAGAGACCCAGTACTTC.

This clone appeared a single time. CDR3 residues: CASSPRTGGGETQYF. The CDR3 coding sequence is TGTGCCAGCTCACCCCGGACAGGGGGAGGAGAGACCCAGTACTTC. This rearrangement joins TRBV18 to TRBJ2-5, with 10 bases that match TRBD1. Germline V lookup: CDR1 KGHSH, CDR2 LQKENI. Trimming took 3 bases from V and 4 from J; bases not matched to a gene: 5. The CDR3 totals 15 residues.

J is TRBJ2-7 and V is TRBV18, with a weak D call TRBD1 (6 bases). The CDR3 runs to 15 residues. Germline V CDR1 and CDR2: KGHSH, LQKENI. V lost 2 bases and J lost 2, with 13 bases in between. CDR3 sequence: CASSPFGQNAYEQYF. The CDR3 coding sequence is TGTGCCAGCTCACCATTCGGACAGAACGCCTACGAGCAGTACTTC.

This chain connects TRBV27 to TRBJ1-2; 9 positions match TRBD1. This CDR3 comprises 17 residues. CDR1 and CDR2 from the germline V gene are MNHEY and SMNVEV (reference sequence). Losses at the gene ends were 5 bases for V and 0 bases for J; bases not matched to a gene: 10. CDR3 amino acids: CASSPRGDRVTNYGYTF. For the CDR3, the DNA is TGTGCCAGCAGTCCCCGGGGGGACAGGGTCACTAACTATGGCTACACCTTC.

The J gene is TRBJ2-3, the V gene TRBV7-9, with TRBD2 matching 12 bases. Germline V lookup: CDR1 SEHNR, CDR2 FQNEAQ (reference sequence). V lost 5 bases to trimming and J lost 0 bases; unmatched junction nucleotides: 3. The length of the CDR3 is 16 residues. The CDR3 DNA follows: TGTGCCAGCAGCCGGCTAGCGGGGGGGAGCACAGATACGCAGTATTTT. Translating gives CASSRLAGGSTDTQYF.

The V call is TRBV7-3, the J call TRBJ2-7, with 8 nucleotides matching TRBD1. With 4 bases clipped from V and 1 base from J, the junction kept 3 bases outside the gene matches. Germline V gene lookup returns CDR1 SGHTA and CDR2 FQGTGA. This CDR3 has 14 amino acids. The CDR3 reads CASSSTGVSYEQYF. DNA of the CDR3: TGTGCCAGCAGCTCGACAGGGGTGTCCTACGAGCAGTACTTC.

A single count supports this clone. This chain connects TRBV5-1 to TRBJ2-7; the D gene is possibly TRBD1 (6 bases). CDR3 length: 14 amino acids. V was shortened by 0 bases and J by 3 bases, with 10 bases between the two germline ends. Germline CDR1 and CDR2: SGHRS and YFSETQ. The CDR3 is CASSLAMTGYEQYF. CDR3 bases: TGCGCCAGCAGCTTGGCTATGACAGGCTACGAGCAGTACTTC.